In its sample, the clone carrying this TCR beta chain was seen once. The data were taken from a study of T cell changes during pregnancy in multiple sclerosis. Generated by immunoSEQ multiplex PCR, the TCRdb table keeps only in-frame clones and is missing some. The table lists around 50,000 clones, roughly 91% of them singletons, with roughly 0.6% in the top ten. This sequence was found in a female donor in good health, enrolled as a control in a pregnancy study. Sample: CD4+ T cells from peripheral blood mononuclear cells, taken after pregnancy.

Here the CDR3 DNA reads TGTGCCAGCACCCGGGAGACCTCTGGAAACACCATATATTTT. Protein: CASTRETSGNTIYF. The V call is TRBV28, the J call TRBJ1-3, with D unclear. V was cut by 7 bases and J by 0 bases, with 10 bases left in between. Germline CDR1 reads MDHEN; CDR2 reads SYDVKM. This CDR3 is 14 amino acids long.